These 15 T cell receptor beta chains originate from one sample sequenced in a study of cytomegalovirus exposure and HLA in healthy donors. A multiplex PCR was run with 60 Vbeta primers and 13 Jbeta primers. Method: immunoSEQ multiplex PCR; TCRdb's copy keeps in-frame clones and lacks some. The sample has fewer than 250,000 clones; over 65% are singletons. The sequenced sample consisted of PBMCs. All receptors derive from a human donor in good health.

The chain couples TRBV29-1 to TRBJ2-3; TRBD1 matches 7 bases. After removal of 0 bases from V and 4 bases from J, the junction contained 4 bases not matched to a gene. CDR1 and CDR2 from the germline V gene are SQVTM and ANQGSEA. The CDR3 extends over 14 amino acids. The CDR3 region is CSVEDRQGPDTQYF. The CDR3 DNA is TGCAGCGTTGAAGACCGACAGGGCCCAGATACGCAGTATTTT.

As concerns this clone: Distinct nucleotide sequences in the sample also encode this CDR3. The rearrangement links TRBV7-9 to TRBJ1-2; 7 nucleotides agree with TRBD1. The CDR3 has 14 amino acids. Germline CDR1 is SEHNR and CDR2 is FQNEAQ (reference sequence). The junction had 1 base not matched to a gene; V was cut back by 1 base and J by 2 bases. CDR3 nucleotide sequence: TGTGCCAGCAGCTTAGGGACAGGCAACTATGGCTACACCTTC. Translated: CASSLGTGNYGYTF.

As concerns this clone: At one end, the junction sequence differs from germline, possibly due to a read error. This rearrangement joins TRBV7-9 to TRBJ1-2, with a possible D match to TRBD1 (5 bases). This CDR3 is 17 amino acids long. CDR1 is SEHNR, CDR2 FQNEAQ, per germline (reference sequence). CDR3 in amino acids: CSSSLVPGGAANYGYTF. The DNA of the CDR3 is TGTTCCAGCAGCTTAGTTCCGGGTGGGGCAGCTAACTATGGCTACACCTTC. The full variable domain, rest sourced from reference TRBV7-9 and TRBJ1-2, is DTGVSQNPRHKITKRGQNVTFRCDPISEHNRLYWYRQTLGQGPEFLTYFQNEAQLEKSRLLSDRFSAERPKGSFSTLEIQRTEQGDSAMYLCSSSLVPGGAANYGYTFGSGTRLTVV.

The rearrangement links TRBV6-5 to TRBJ2-1; 13 nucleotides match TRBD2. Germline V lookup: CDR1 MNHEY, CDR2 SVGAGI. The CDR3 has 15 amino acids. J gave up 5 bases and V 6 bases, and 4 bases lay outside the gene matches. This CDR3 reads CASRLLAGGHNEQFF. CDR3 nucleotide sequence: TGTGCCAGCAGGCTACTAGCGGGAGGGCACAATGAGCAGTTCTTC.

This chain connects TRBV7-2 to TRBJ2-7; D perhaps matches TRBD2 (5 bases). This CDR3 is 15 amino acids long. Germline V gene data show CDR1 as SGHTA and CDR2 as FQGNSA. The germline V and J ends were trimmed by 0 bases and 3 bases, with 12 bases remaining between them. This CDR3 reads CASSLADRAGYEQYF. The CDR3 DNA follows: TGTGCCAGCAGCTTAGCGGATCGGGCGGGCTACGAGCAGTACTTC. The whole variable domain, filled in from reference TRBV7-2 and TRBJ2-7, reads GAGVSQSPSNKVTEKGKDVELRCDPISGHTALYWYRQSLGQGLEFLIYFQGNSAPDKSGLPSDRFSAERTGGSVSTLTIQRTQQEDSAVYLCASSLADRAGYEQYFGPGTRLTVT.

V is TRBV11-2 and J is TRBJ2-5, with TRBD2 identical over 7 bases. The CDR3 contains 18 residues. CDR1 is SGHAT, CDR2 FQNNGV, per germline. Unmatched junction bases numbered 15, after V lost 5 bases and J lost 0 bases. This CDR3 is CASSRDGQGGWYQETQYF. Here the CDR3 DNA reads TGTGCCAGCAGCCGAGACGGGCAGGGAGGGTGGTACCAAGAGACCCAGTACTTC.

The chain uses TRBV4-1 and TRBJ1-4, with 9 bases matching TRBD1. Germline CDR1 reads MGHRA; CDR2 reads YSYEKL. The CDR3 consists of 16 residues. The trim removed 2 bases at V and 8 bases at J, leaving 9 bases unmatched. Here the CDR3 reads CASSQNGQGFSEKLFF. In nucleotides, the CDR3 is TGCGCCAGCAGCCAAAATGGACAGGGGTTCAGCGAAAAACTGTTTTTT.

CDR3 bases: TGTGCCAGCAGTCTCTCCCCGACAGGGCCCGAGCAGTACTTC. Encoded protein: CASSLSPTGPEQYF. The chain couples TRBV28 to TRBJ2-7; 7 bases agree with TRBD1. CDR3 length: 14 residues. V lost 5 bases to trimming and J lost 6 bases; unmatched junction nucleotides: 10. Germline CDR1 is MDHEN and CDR2 is SYDVKM.

The rearrangement links TRBV28 to TRBJ1-5, with a possible D match to TRBD1 (6 bases). This CDR3 region has 13 residues. Deletions cut 2 bases from V and 6 bases from J, with 8 bases between. CDR1 and CDR2 (germline): MDHEN, SYDVKM. The CDR3 reads CASSLRGTQPQHF. CDR3 DNA sequence: TGTGCCAGCAGTTTAAGGGGGACTCAGCCCCAGCATTTT. The full variable domain, completed using reference TRBV28 and TRBJ1-5, is DVKVTQSSRYLVKRTGEKVFLECVQDMDHENMFWYRQDPGLGLRLIYFSYDVKMKEKGDIPEGYSVSREKKERFSLILESASTNQTSMYLCASSLRGTQPQHFGDGTRLSIL.

This clone was detected only a few times. The J gene is TRBJ1-1, the V gene TRBV4-1; 7 bases fit TRBD1. CDR1 MGHRA and CDR2 YSYEKL come from the germline V gene. There are 12 residues in the CDR3. Trimming removed 5 bases from V and 11 bases from J; junction bases left unmatched: 8. The DNA of the CDR3 is TGCGCCAGCAGCTCGGCGACAGGGTGGGCTTTCTTT. It encodes CASSSATGWAFF.

The chain couples TRBV7-2 to TRBJ2-7; 9 bases line up with TRBD2. The CDR3 runs 14 residues. The V gene end was trimmed by 11 bases and the J gene end by 7 bases; junction bases not matched to a gene: 15. Per germline, CDR1 SGHTA and CDR2 FQGNSA. CDR3 coding DNA: TGTGCCGCAGGTTCTAGCGGGAACTCTCGAGAGCAGTACTTC. It yields the protein CAAGSSGNSREQYF.

V is TRBV18 and J is TRBJ2-7, with TRBD2 identical over 7 bases. The J segment lost 2 bases and the V segment lost 5 bases, leaving 6 bases of the junction unmatched. Germline CDR1 and CDR2: KGHSH and LQKENI. This CDR3 contains 14 residues. The CDR3 here is CASSSQSGAYEQYF. The CDR3, as DNA: TGTGCCAGCTCATCACAGAGCGGGGCCTACGAGCAGTACTTC.

This rearrangement joins TRBV27 to TRBJ2-6; the match to TRBD1 covers 9 bases. Germline CDR1 MNHEY, CDR2 SMNVEV (reference sequence). CDR3 length equals 16 residues. V lost 5 bases to trimming and J lost 2 bases; unmatched junction nucleotides: 4. CDR3 protein: CASSLTGGAGANVLTF. As DNA, the CDR3 is TGTGCCAGCAGTCTTACAGGGGGCGCTGGGGCCAACGTCCTGACTTTC.

The V and J genes are TRBV19 and TRBJ2-5; 9 bases match TRBD2. The CDR3 has 15 amino acids. CDR1 is LNHDA, CDR2 SQIVND, per germline (reference sequence). With 4 bases clipped from V and 5 bases from J, the junction kept 8 bases outside the gene matches. Written as DNA, the CDR3 is TGTGCCAGTAGTAGGGTCGCTAGCGGGACGGAGACCCAGTACTTC. Translation: CASSRVASGTETQYF. The whole variable domain, remainder taken from reference TRBV19 and TRBJ2-5, is DGGITQSPKYLFRKEGQNVTLSCEQNLNHDAMYWYRQDPGQGLRLIYYSQIVNDFQKGDIAEGYSVSREKKESFPLTVTSAQKNPTAFYLCASSRVASGTETQYFGPGTRLLVL.

The chain couples TRBV29-1 to TRBJ1-2; 12 nucleotides align to TRBD1. Germline values: CDR1 SQVTM, CDR2 ANQGSEA. This CDR3 contains 15 residues. Trimming at V came to 0 bases and at J to 7 bases, leaving 6 bases not matched to a gene. CDR3 amino acids: CSVEDPGQGALGYTF. The CDR3 DNA reads TGCAGCGTTGAAGACCCGGGACAGGGGGCGCTTGGCTACACCTTC.